Presented here are 27 T cell receptor beta chains from one specimen sequenced in a study of blood T cell repertoires in COVID-19. The assay was immunoSEQ multiplex PCR, and TCRdb's table has in-frame clones only and misses some. The profile shows roughly 150,000 clones, 75% to 85% of them singletons. Sequences were obtained from peripheral blood. These receptor sequences come from a woman of 80 years or more with acute or convalescent COVID-19.

The gene calls are TRBV30 and TRBJ1-2; D is undetermined. The length of the CDR3 is 11 residues. The germline CDR1 and CDR2 sequences are GTSNPN and SVGIG (reference sequence). V was clipped by 4 bases and J by 2 bases, with 5 bases between them. CDR3 protein: CAWTGNYGYTF. The CDR3 DNA is TGTGCCTGGACAGGAAACTATGGCTACACCTTC. Combining the CDR3 with reference TRBV30 and TRBJ1-2 gives the whole variable domain SQTIHQWPATLVQPVGSPLSLECTVEGTSNPNLYWYRQAAGRGLQLLFYSVGIGQISSEVPQNLSASRPQDRQFILSSKKLLLSDSGFYLCAWTGNYGYTFGSGTRLTVV.

This clone has a single count. The DNA of the CDR3 is TGTGCCAGCAGTTACTTCCGGGGGGCGCGATCTGAAGCTTTCTTT. This translates into CASSYFRGARSEAFF. This chain links TRBV6-2 or TRBV6-3 with TRBJ1-1; possibly TRBD1 for D (6 bases). The V end lost 1 base, the J end lost 6 bases, and 15 bases lay between the germline ends. Germline CDR1 reads MNHEY; CDR2 reads SVGEGT. CDR3 length equals 15 residues.

The chain joins TRBV5-1 to TRBJ2-3, with no clear D. V lost 2 bases and J 2 bases, leaving 12 bases between the germline ends. Germline V gene data show CDR1 as SGHRS and CDR2 as YFSETQ. The CDR3 is made up of 15 amino acids. CDR3 nucleotides: TGCGCCAGCAGCTTATTTTCCAGGATCACAGATACGCAGTATTTT. It yields the protein CASSLFSRITDTQYF.

The count of this clone is one. The chain couples TRBV28 to TRBJ1-1; TRBD1 is a possible D gene (6 bases). Trimming cost V 6 bases and J 3 bases, with 11 bases left between them. This CDR3 has 13 amino acids. The germline V gene encodes CDR1 MDHEN and CDR2 SYDVKM. CDR3 sequence: CASRGRGHTEAFF. The CDR3 DNA follows: TGTGCCAGCAGGGGGCGGGGGCACACTGAAGCTTTCTTT.

This sequence joins TRBV4-2 and TRBJ2-5; D perhaps matches TRBD1 (5 bases). V lost 1 base, J lost 2 bases, and 11 bases lay in between. This CDR3 contains 15 residues. Germline V gene sequence: CDR1 LGHNA, CDR2 YNFKEQ. CDR3 coding DNA: TGTGCCAGCAGCCAAGTGTCAGGGATACAAGAGACCCAGTACTTC. This encodes CASSQVSGIQETQYF.

CDR3 DNA: TGTGCCAGCAGCCGCGTCTTCCGGGGAAACACCATATATTTT. This encodes CASSRVFRGNTIYF. V and J are TRBV3-1 (or the pseudogene TRBV3-2) and TRBJ1-3; D remains unclear. Germline CDR1 LGHDT, CDR2 YNNKEL (reference sequence). The length of the CDR3 is 14 residues. The V and J ends lost 4 bases and 4 bases respectively, with 11 bases between them.

A single count supports this clone. The rearrangement joins TRBV28 to TRBJ1-5, with D maybe TRBD1 (5 bases). The CDR3 is 15 residues long. V was cut by 4 bases and J by 2 bases, with 12 bases left in between. CDR1 and CDR2 from the germline V gene are MDHEN and SYDVKM. The CDR3: CASSWAGLGNQPQHF. The CDR3 bases are TGTGCCAGCAGTTGGGCAGGGCTTGGCAATCAGCCCCAGCATTTT. Together with reference TRBV28 and TRBJ1-5, the CDR3 gives the full variable domain: DVKVTQSSRYLVKRTGEKVFLECVQDMDHENMFWYRQDPGLGLRLIYFSYDVKMKEKGDIPEGYSVSREKKERFSLILESASTNQTSMYLCASSWAGLGNQPQHFGDGTRLSIL.

V is TRBV14 and J is TRBJ2-1; D not resolved. V lost 4 bases and J 8 bases, leaving 12 bases between the germline ends. Germline assignment: CDR1 SGHDN and CDR2 FVKESK. The CDR3 sequence is 13 residues long. The CDR3 sequence: CASSPEWADEQFF. CDR3 bases: TGTGCCAGCAGCCCCGAGTGGGCAGATGAGCAGTTCTTC.

The chain uses TRBV28 and TRBJ2-3, with 9 bases matching TRBD1. V lost 4 bases to trimming and J lost 3 bases; unmatched junction nucleotides: 5. CDR1 is MDHEN and CDR2 is SYDVKM in the germline V gene. The CDR3 runs to 15 residues. This CDR3 reads CASSSPGQGTDTQYF. CDR3 DNA sequence: TGTGCCAGCAGTTCACCGGGACAGGGAACAGATACGCAGTATTTT.

This clone was found once. This chain connects TRBV7-9 to TRBJ2-1, with D maybe TRBD1 (6 bases). Germline V gene lookup returns CDR1 SEHNR and CDR2 FQNEAQ (reference sequence). V lost 1 base and J 4 bases, leaving 11 bases between the germline ends. The CDR3 runs 15 residues. CDR3: CASSLGTVPYNEQFF. As DNA, the CDR3 is TGTGCCAGCAGCTTAGGGACAGTCCCATACAATGAGCAGTTCTTC.

The chain links TRBV30 to TRBJ1-3; TRBD1 agrees at 7 bases. The CDR3 totals 14 residues. Germline V gives CDR1 GTSNPN, CDR2 SVGIG (reference sequence). The ends lost 5 bases at V and 7 bases at J; junction bases unmatched: 11. In DNA form, the CDR3 reads TGTGCCTGGTGCCCGGGACAGTTAATCAACACCATATATTTT. It specifies CAWCPGQLINTIYF.

The chain carries TRBV11-2 and TRBJ2-7, with 8 bases aligning to TRBD1. The germline gives CDR1 SGHAT, CDR2 FQNNGV. Germline trimming cut 5 bases from V and 6 bases from J; bases unmatched to any gene: 6. The CDR3 totals 13 residues. CDR3 sequence: CASSPRGRGEQYF. CDR3 bases: TGTGCCAGCAGCCCCAGGGGGCGAGGCGAGCAGTACTTC.

The chain couples TRBV7-2 to TRBJ2-3; a possible D gene is TRBD1 (6 bases). This CDR3 contains 13 residues. Trimming cost V 5 bases and J 6 bases, with 12 bases left between them. In germline, CDR1 is SGHTA, CDR2 FQGNSA. This chain's CDR3 is CASSIYREDTQYF. The CDR3 DNA is TGTGCCAGCAGCATCTACAGGGAGGATACGCAGTATTTT. The full variable domain, completed using reference TRBV7-2 and TRBJ2-3, is GAGVSQSPSNKVTEKGKDVELRCDPISGHTALYWYRQSLGQGLEFLIYFQGNSAPDKSGLPSDRFSAERTGGSVSTLTIQRTQQEDSAVYLCASSIYREDTQYFGPGTRLTVL.

CDR3 sequence: CASSFPRTGSTEAFF. CDR3 DNA: TGTGCCAGCAGTTTCCCAAGGACAGGGAGCACTGAAGCTTTCTTT. V is TRBV28 and J is TRBJ1-1; TRBD1 agrees at 8 bases. CDR1 MDHEN and CDR2 SYDVKM come from the germline V gene. V gave up 3 bases and J gave up 4 bases; unmatched junction bases: 7. The CDR3 length is 15 residues.

In the case of this clone: The sample contains more than one DNA sequence encoding this CDR3. The J gene is TRBJ2-2, the V gene TRBV7-3; 7 bases agree with TRBD1. Trimming removed 5 bases from V and 1 base from J; junction bases left unmatched: 1. The CDR3 has 14 residues. Germline CDR1 SGHTA, CDR2 FQGTGA. The CDR3 bases are TGTGCCAGCAGCCCAGGGGGGAACACCGGGGAGCTGTTTTTT. This encodes CASSPGGNTGELFF.

This sequence joins TRBV2 and TRBJ2-7; unclear D gene. CDR3 length: 15 residues. Germline V lookup: CDR1 SNHLY, CDR2 FYNNEI. V lost 2 bases and J 2 bases, leaving 13 bases between the germline ends. The CDR3 sequence is CASSELPQFTYEQYF. The CDR3 DNA sequence: TGTGCCAGCAGTGAACTTCCGCAGTTTACCTACGAGCAGTACTTC.

The V gene is TRBV9, the J gene TRBJ2-7, with TRBD2 identical over 14 bases. From germline, CDR1 is SGDLS and CDR2 YYNGEE. The trim removed 4 bases at V and 9 bases at J, leaving 3 bases unmatched. The CDR3 spans 13 residues. CDR3 DNA sequence: TGTGCCAGCAGCCCCGGGACTAGCGGGGGGCAGTACTTC. Amino acids: CASSPGTSGGQYF.

This clone occurred many times. The rearrangement links TRBV7-2 to TRBJ2-1; unclear D gene. The CDR3 has 11 residues. Germline V CDR1 and CDR2: SGHTA, FQGNSA. Trimming took off 3 bases at V and 6 bases at J, with 3 bases between the two ends. CDR3 in amino acids: CASSFINEQFF. For the CDR3, the DNA is TGTGCCAGCAGCTTCATCAATGAGCAGTTCTTC.

This clone was observed a few times. CDR3 loop: CASTQGGDEKLFF. Written as DNA, the CDR3 is TGTGCCAGCACCCAAGGGGGAGATGAAAAACTGTTTTTT. The chain recombines TRBV28 with TRBJ1-4; D possibly corresponds to TRBD1 (6 bases). Trimming pared 7 bases from V and 6 bases from J, leaving 12 bases between. CDR3 length: 13 amino acids. The V gene's germline CDR1 is MDHEN and CDR2 SYDVKM.

This chain connects TRBV5-1 to TRBJ1-3, with D uncertain. V gave up 2 bases and J gave up 0 bases, with 12 bases separating them. Germline V gives CDR1 SGHRS, CDR2 YFSETQ. The CDR3 spans 16 residues. The CDR3 sequence is CASSFYSGSSGNTIYF. CDR3 coding DNA: TGCGCCAGCAGCTTTTACAGCGGGTCCTCTGGAAACACCATATATTTT.

The chain carries TRBV24-1 and TRBJ1-2; D not certain. Germline V CDR1 and CDR2: KGHDR, SFDVKD. This CDR3 has 14 amino acids. V lost 3 bases to trimming and J lost 7 bases, with 14 bases between them. CDR3 DNA: TGTGCCACCAGTGATGTCAAGTCTCTCGGTGGCTACACCTTC. It yields the protein CATSDVKSLGGYTF.

The J gene is TRBJ2-5, the V gene TRBV10-3; TRBD1 aligns across 9 bases. Germline CDR1 is ENHRY and CDR2 is SYGVKD. V lost 3 bases to trimming and J lost 5 bases; unmatched junction nucleotides: 4. The length of the CDR3 is 14 residues. The CDR3 nucleotides read TGTGCCATCAGTGAAGACAGGGGGTTTGAGACCCAGTACTTC. It is translated as CAISEDRGFETQYF.

V is TRBV19 and J is TRBJ1-5; the D gene is possibly TRBD1 (6 bases). CDR1 is LNHDA, CDR2 SQIVND, per germline (reference sequence). This CDR3 region has 16 residues. V was clipped by 4 bases and J by 1 base, with 14 bases between them. The CDR3 sequence: CASSSLRGTSNQPQHF. Here the CDR3 DNA reads TGTGCCAGTAGTAGCCTGAGGGGGACGAGCAATCAGCCCCAGCATTTT.

J is TRBJ1-6 and V is TRBV12-3 or TRBV12-4; D call uncertain. CDR3 length: 12 amino acids. Deletions cut 2 bases from V and 6 bases from J, with 2 bases between. CDR3: CASSLRNSPLHF. The DNA for the CDR3 is TGTGCCAGCAGTTTACGTAATTCACCCCTCCACTTT.

The rearrangement uses TRBV4-1 and TRBJ2-1; 8 bases are a match to TRBD2. This CDR3 comprises 16 residues. Germline V lookup: CDR1 MGHRA, CDR2 YSYEKL. Unmatched junction bases numbered 12, after V lost 4 bases and J lost 7 bases. This CDR3 reads CASSPTGLGRRNEQFF. DNA for the CDR3: TGCGCCAGCAGCCCAACGGGACTAGGACGTCGAAATGAGCAGTTCTTC.

The chain is built from TRBV28 and TRBJ2-3, with TRBD2 matching 15 bases. Germline V gene lookup returns CDR1 MDHEN and CDR2 SYDVKM. CDR3 length: 17 amino acids. V dropped 3 bases and J dropped 2; count of bases not matched to a gene: 3. CDR3: CASSLGLAGGITDTQYF. DNA of the CDR3: TGTGCCAGCAGTTTGGGACTAGCGGGGGGTATCACAGATACGCAGTATTTT. Variable domain in full (rest from reference TRBV28 and TRBJ2-3): DVKVTQSSRYLVKRTGEKVFLECVQDMDHENMFWYRQDPGLGLRLIYFSYDVKMKEKGDIPEGYSVSREKKERFSLILESASTNQTSMYLCASSLGLAGGITDTQYFGPGTRLTVL.

This chain connects TRBV30 to TRBJ1-1, with a possible D match to TRBD1 (6 bases). With 1 base removed from V and 4 bases from J, the gap between germline ends came to 16 bases. The germline gives CDR1 GTSNPN, CDR2 SVGIG (reference sequence). The CDR3 has 15 residues. The CDR3 DNA reads as TGTGCCTGGAGTGATTCCCCCGGGGGGGCCACTGAAGCTTTCTTT. The encoded protein is CAWSDSPGGATEAFF.